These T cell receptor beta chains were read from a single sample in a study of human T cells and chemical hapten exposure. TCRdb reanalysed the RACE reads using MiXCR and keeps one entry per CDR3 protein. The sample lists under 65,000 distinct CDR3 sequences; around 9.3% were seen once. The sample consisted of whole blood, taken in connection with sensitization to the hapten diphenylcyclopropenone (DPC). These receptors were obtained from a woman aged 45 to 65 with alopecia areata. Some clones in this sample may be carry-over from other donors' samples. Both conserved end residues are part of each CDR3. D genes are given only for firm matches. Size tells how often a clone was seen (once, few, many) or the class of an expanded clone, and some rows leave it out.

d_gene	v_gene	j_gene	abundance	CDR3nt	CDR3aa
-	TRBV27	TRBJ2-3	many	TGTGCCAGCAGTCCCCGGGACCCGAGGGCAGATACGCAGTATTTT	CASSPRDPRADTQYF
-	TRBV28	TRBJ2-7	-	TGTGCCAGCCGGTATAGCCCGGTAAACTACGAGCAGTACTTC	CASRYSPVNYEQYF
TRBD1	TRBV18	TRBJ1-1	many	TGTGCCAGCTCACCTTGGACAGGGGGAAACACTGAAGCTTTCTTT	CASSPWTGGNTEAFF
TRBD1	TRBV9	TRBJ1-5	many	TGTGCCAGCAGCGACACAGGGGACCCGGGCCAGCCCCAGCATTTT	CASSDTGDPGQPQHF
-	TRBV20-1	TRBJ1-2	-	TGCAGTGCTAGAGATCGCAGGGACACACTGTATGGCTACACCTTC	CSARDRRDTLYGYTF
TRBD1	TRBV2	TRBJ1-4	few	TGTGCCAGCTGCTTGACAGGGAGGGATGAAAAACTGTTTTTT	CASCLTGRDEKLFF
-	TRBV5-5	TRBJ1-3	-	TGTGCCAGCAGCTTGAGGCGGGATCAGGGTAACACCATATATTTT	CASSLRRDQGNTIYF
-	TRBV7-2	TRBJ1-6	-	TGTGCCAGCAGCTTAGCGATGAAGGGCAATTCACCCCTCCACTTT	CASSLAMKGNSPLHF
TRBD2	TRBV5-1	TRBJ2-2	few	TGCGCCAGCAGCGCTATACTGGCGGGAGGAACCGGGGAGCTGTTTTTT	CASSAILAGGTGELFF
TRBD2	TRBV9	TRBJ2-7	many	TGTGCCAGCAGCGTAGATCCTAGCGGGAGTGGCGAGCAGTACTTC	CASSVDPSGSGEQYF
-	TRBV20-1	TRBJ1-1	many	TGCAGTGCTTATCAGGCCACTGAAGCTTTCTTT	CSAYQATEAFF
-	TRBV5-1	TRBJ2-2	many	TGCGCCAGCAGCTTGATCACAGGAAGGGAGACCGGGGAGCTGTTTTTT	CASSLITGRETGELFF
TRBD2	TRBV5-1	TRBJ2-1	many	TGCGCCAGCAGCTTAGGGACTAGCGGGTCCAATGAGCAGTTCTTC	CASSLGTSGSNEQFF
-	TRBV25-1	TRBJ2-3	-	TGTGCCAGCACCAGGGGAAATACGCAGTATTTT	CASTRGNTQYF